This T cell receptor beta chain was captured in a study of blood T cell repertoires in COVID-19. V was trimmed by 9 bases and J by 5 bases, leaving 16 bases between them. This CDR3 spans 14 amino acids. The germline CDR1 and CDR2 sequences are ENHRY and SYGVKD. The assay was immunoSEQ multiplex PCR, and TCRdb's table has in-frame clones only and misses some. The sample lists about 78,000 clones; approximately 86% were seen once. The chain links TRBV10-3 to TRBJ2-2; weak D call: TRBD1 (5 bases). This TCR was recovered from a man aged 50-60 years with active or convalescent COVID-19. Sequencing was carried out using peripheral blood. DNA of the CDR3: TGTGCCATAACCGAGCAGGACATTACCGGGGAGCTGTTTTTT. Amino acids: CAITEQDITGELFF.